Each of the 8 T cell receptor beta chains below was sequenced from the same sample in a study of shared clonotypes between healthy human individuals. The protocol was immunoSEQ multiplex PCR, while the TCRdb copy is restricted to in-frame clones and leaves out a portion. The profile shows under 1 million clones, nearly 95% of them singletons. CD8 cells classed as naive were CD45RO-negative and positively selected for CCR7, excluding terminally differentiated effector memory CD45RA+ cells. The sequencing input was naive CD8+ T cells sorted from blood. All receptors derive from a man aged 25-45 years in good health.

This rearrangement joins TRBV14 to TRBJ2-7; a possible D gene is TRBD1 (6 bases). The V end lost 0 bases, the J end lost 4 bases, and 13 bases lay between the germline ends. Germline loops: CDR1 SGHDN, CDR2 FVKESK. This CDR3 has 15 amino acids. This chain's CDR3 is CASSQDGQGWYEQYF. The CDR3 DNA reads as TGTGCCAGCAGCCAAGATGGGCAGGGGTGGTACGAGCAGTACTTC.

This chain uses TRBV29-1 with TRBJ2-2; 7 bases align to TRBD1. V lost 7 bases to trimming and J lost 4 bases; unmatched junction nucleotides: 3. The CDR3 extends over 12 amino acids. Germline assignment: CDR1 SQVTM and CDR2 ANQGSEA. In DNA, the CDR3 is TGCAGCGCTGACAGGGCCACCGGGGAGCTGTTTTTT. As protein: CSADRATGELFF.

CDR3 nucleotide sequence: TGTGCCAGCAGCGTAGGCGGGGTAGGACTTCGTGAAAAACTGTTTTTT. Translation gives CASSVGGVGLREKLFF. The chain has TRBV9 and TRBJ1-4; no clear D. Germline V gene sequence: CDR1 SGDLS, CDR2 YYNGEE. CDR3 length: 16 residues. V lost 0 bases and J lost 7, with 16 bases in between.

A word on this clone: The junction does not match germline at one end; this may be a read error. This chain links TRBV7-7 with TRBJ2-5, with TRBD1 identical over 11 bases. The CDR3 is 17 residues long. Per germline, CDR1 SSHAT and CDR2 FNYEAQ (reference sequence). As DNA, the CDR3 is TGTGCTAGCAGCTTAGGGTTAACCGGACAGGGGGCAGAGACCCAGTACTTC. This encodes CASSLGLTGQGAETQYF.

The V and J genes are TRBV25-1 and TRBJ2-3; the match to TRBD2 covers 10 bases. The CDR3 consists of 18 residues. Germline CDR1 reads MGHDK; CDR2 reads SYGVNS. With 1 base clipped from V and 4 bases from J, the junction kept 11 bases outside the gene matches. The CDR3 sequence is CASSESGRLAGEPDTQYF. The CDR3 DNA reads TGTGCCAGCAGTGAATCGGGTCGGCTAGCGGGAGAACCAGATACGCAGTATTTT. Full variable domain (outside the CDR3, taken from reference TRBV25-1 and TRBJ2-3): EADIYQTPRYLVIGTGKKITLECSQTMGHDKMYWYQQDPGMELHLIHYSYGVNSTEKGDLSSESTVSRIRTEHFPLTLESARPSHTSQYLCASSESGRLAGEPDTQYFGPGTRLTVL.

The genes are TRBV7-8 and TRBJ2-3, with 15 positions matching TRBD2. V dropped 5 bases and J dropped 0; count of bases not matched to a gene: 6. Per germline, CDR1 SGHVS and CDR2 FQNEAQ. The CDR3 is 18 residues long. The DNA for the CDR3 is TGTGCCAGCAGCACCCGGACTAGCGGGAGGGCGAGCACAGATACGCAGTATTTT. Amino acids: CASSTRTSGRASTDTQYF.

J is TRBJ1-4 and V is TRBV9, with 8 bases lining up with TRBD1. J lost 8 bases, V lost 4 bases, and 7 bases had no gene match. The germline gives CDR1 SGDLS, CDR2 YYNGEE. The CDR3 consists of 14 residues. This CDR3 reads CASSSTGGTEKLFF. The CDR3 coding sequence is TGTGCCAGCAGCTCTACAGGGGGAACCGAAAAACTGTTTTTT.

This chain joins TRBV11-2 and TRBJ1-1; the D is unclear. CDR1 is SGHAT and CDR2 is FQNNGV in the germline V gene. V was trimmed by 3 bases and J by 1 base, leaving 6 bases between them. This CDR3 has 13 residues. CDR3 region: CASSFNGNTEAFF. CDR3 DNA sequence: TGTGCCAGCAGCTTTAACGGGAACACTGAAGCTTTCTTT.